Given below is one TCR beta chain in context. Antigen: not known. Primers included in the PCR were 60 Vbeta and 13 Jbeta primers. Generated by immunoSEQ multiplex PCR, the TCRdb table keeps only in-frame clones and is missing some. The data show approximately 100,000 clones, about 80% seen once. The CDR3 contains 13 residues. Looked up from germline, CDR1 is MNHNS and CDR2 is SASEGT. V was clipped by 7 bases and J by 2 bases, with 12 bases between them. The data were taken from a study of cytomegalovirus exposure and HLA in healthy donors. Findings and limits, study-wide: There were some V segments, including TRBV6-2 and TRBV6-3, excluded as indistinguishable.

The sequenced sample was PBMCs. The rearrangement links TRBV6-1 to TRBJ2-7; TRBD1 is a possible D gene (7 bases). The origin of this receptor is a female donor in good health and CMV-seropositive. The CDR3: CASNIRGAYEQYF. Here the CDR3 DNA reads TGTGCCAGCAATATCAGGGGGGCCTACGAGCAGTACTTC.